Listed below are T cell receptor beta chains from one sample, sequenced in a study of response to subunit inactivated influenza vaccine. TCRdb itself ran the RT-PCR reads through MiXCR, one entry per CDR3 protein. The data show 650,000 to 800,000 distinct CDR3 sequences, with less than 20% seen just once and roughly a tenth held by the top ten. The sequenced sample was PBMCs from blood, obtained less than 6 days after vaccination. The receptors stem from a man aged 45 to 65 who received an inactivated influenza vaccine. The conserved cysteine and the conserved F or W are not part of the CDR3 here. D genes are given only for firm matches.

D	V	J	CDR3
NA	TRBV6-2/TRBV6-3	TRBJ2-7	ASSYSRHLSYEQY
TRBD1	TRBV5-5	TRBJ2-5	ASSPPLRDSYEETQY
NA	TRBV29-1	TRBJ2-1	SVEEGSHEQF
TRBD1	TRBV6-2/TRBV6-3	TRBJ2-1	ASIEQGSSYNEQF
NA	TRBV5-5	TRBJ2-2	ASSFQTNTGELF
NA	TRBV11-1	TRBJ2-2	ASSPPRGGARDTGELF
TRBD2	TRBV20-1	TRBJ2-1	SAVSASGSTEQF
NA	TRBV29-1	TRBJ1-6	SVGIGRNSPLH
NA	TRBV29-1	TRBJ1-1	SAETGFDTEAF
TRBD2	TRBV28	TRBJ2-3	ASISSGSTDTQY
NA	TRBV12-3/TRBV12-4	TRBJ2-1	ASTPRAVASYNEQF
NA	TRBV9	TRBJ2-1	ASSPGGTPNNEQF
TRBD2	TRBV5-1	TRBJ2-3	ASSLAGGQGNTQY
NA	TRBV7-3	TRBJ1-1	ASSLTEGGTEAF
TRBD2	TRBV20-1	TRBJ2-5	SARDSGLAGVGRETQY
NA	TRBV5-4	TRBJ2-3	ASRRELSTDTQY
TRBD2	TRBV20-1	TRBJ2-1	SASEASGRDNEQF
TRBD2	TRBV24-1	TRBJ2-3	ATSGTAGGLTDTQY
TRBD1	TRBV20-1	TRBJ1-5	SAKDKGGQNQPQH
NA	TRBV20-1	TRBJ2-7	SATFGGGASYEQY
TRBD2	TRBV20-1	TRBJ2-5	SARRLAGGPSETQY
NA	TRBV7-9	TRBJ2-3	ASSSLYSSTDTQY
NA	TRBV18	TRBJ2-5	ASSATGATQETQY
TRBD2	TRBV5-1	TRBJ2-3	ASSLTTGGQGTQY
TRBD1	TRBV6-2/TRBV6-3	TRBJ1-2	ASSYWTGGDYGYT
TRBD1	TRBV5-5	TRBJ2-1	ASSLGVGGQGFNEQF
NA	TRBV7-2	TRBJ2-2	ASSLQGRYGELF
NA	TRBV20-1	TRBJ1-2	SAPAQGLQYGYT
TRBD1	TRBV29-1	TRBJ1-2	SVEDGTGILGYT
NA	TRBV27	TRBJ2-7	ASSFVGGDEQY
TRBD1	TRBV28	TRBJ2-3	ASSSPGGGGTDTQY
TRBD2	TRBV24-1	TRBJ2-1	ATSDLSGGYNEQF
NA	TRBV20-1	TRBJ2-5	SAREGSWYQETQY
TRBD1	TRBV5-1	TRBJ2-2	ASSQGQGSGELF
NA	TRBV5-5	TRBJ1-5	ASSLEGAFGQPQH
NA	TRBV6-5	TRBJ2-2	ASSYPRGGPGSGELF
NA	TRBV6-1	TRBJ2-5	ASTPGALQETQY
TRBD2	TRBV20-1	TRBJ2-1	SARNSGGADEQF
NA	TRBV6-7	TRBJ2-4	AMGTILRAEVYIQY
NA	TRBV5-1	TRBJ1-2	ASSSSLGSLDGYT
TRBD2	TRBV6-2/TRBV6-3	TRBJ2-1	ASSRILAGSLNEQF
TRBD2	TRBV7-3	TRBJ2-1	ASSIAGTSSYNEQF
NA	TRBV7-2	TRBJ1-2	ASSLEAGPYYGYT
NA	TRBV6-1	TRBJ2-1	ATNRRGGNEQF
NA	TRBV7-2	TRBJ2-7	ASSLAKGHEQY
TRBD2	TRBV27	TRBJ2-5	ASGEGLAGGLAQY
TRBD1	TRBV27	TRBJ2-2	ASRGEGAQAGELF
NA	TRBV29-1	TRBJ1-2	SVDRGDYGYT
NA	TRBV5-1	TRBJ2-7	ASSLAGLSEQY
TRBD1	TRBV6-1	TRBJ2-5	ASSRQGREETQY
TRBD2	TRBV7-3	TRBJ2-1	ASSPTSGQNNEQF
TRBD1	TRBV11-2	TRBJ1-5	ASSRATGGGGNQPQH
NA	TRBV9	TRBJ2-7	ASSVAMVALDEQY
TRBD2	TRBV5-1	TRBJ2-1	ASSLAGSGRLYNEQF
NA	TRBV7-9	TRBJ1-4	ASSAMQGMNEKLF